Below, one T cell receptor (beta chain) is given with its context. Its cognate antigen is unknown. This sample is part of a study of monozygotic twins with inflammatory bowel disease. General study findings and limits: Nothing supported a single strong signal or clonotype that was associated with IBD. IBD patients, compared with healthy twins, shared fewer clonotypes with others (especially with disease activity).

Germline V lookup: CDR1 KGHDR, CDR2 SFDVKD. The CDR3 runs to 15 residues. UMIs bearing a 6-nucleotide sample barcode were added through template switching. Two nested PCRs, of approximately 16 and 10 cycles, processed TCRalpha and TCRbeta cDNA. TCRdb re-called the 5' RACE reads and shows each CDR3 protein once, DNA omitted. The listing records around 220,000 distinct CDR3 sequences. The sequenced material came from blood. V gene TRBV24-1 combines with J gene TRBJ2-4; checking the TCRdb D call of TRBD2 is not possible without DNA. The TCR sequence derives from a human donor with ulcerative colitis or Crohn's disease, or a healthy co-twin of an affected twin (not recorded which). CDR3 residues: CATIGVRDLGNIQYF.